The rows below give T cell receptor beta chains drawn from one sample of a study of T cell responses to AZD1222 COVID-19 vaccine. Produced via immunoSEQ multiplex PCR; TCRdb's table is partial and in-frame only. The top ten clones hold roughly 18% of a sample with about 75,000 clones, 80% to 90% of them seen once. This specimen consisted of peripheral blood, obtained 28 days after the second AZD1222 dose. These receptors were taken from an adult who received the AZD1222 COVID-19 vaccine. Each CDR3 is given with its conserved first and last residue. Fields, in order: V gene, clone size, J gene, D gene, CDR3 DNA, CDR3 protein. The D gene is left open where the match is weak. Size values are once, few and many counts, or a class for expanded clones, and some rows have none.

v_call: TRBV30
clone_size: -
j_call: TRBJ1-1
d_call: TRBD1
cdr3_nt: TGTGCCTGGGAAATGGGACAGGGGAACACTGAAGCTTTCTTT
cdr3_aa: CAWEMGQGNTEAFF

v_call: TRBV9
clone_size: -
j_call: TRBJ2-1
d_call: TRBD1
cdr3_nt: TGTGCCAGCAGGGGGACAGGGAGGAATGAGCAGTTCTTC
cdr3_aa: CASRGTGRNEQFF

v_call: TRBV5-5
clone_size: -
j_call: TRBJ1-1
d_call: -
cdr3_nt: TGTGCCAGCAGCTTGCCCGGAGGAACTGAAGCTTTCTTT
cdr3_aa: CASSLPGGTEAFF

v_call: TRBV18
clone_size: -
j_call: TRBJ1-5
d_call: -
cdr3_nt: TGTGCCAGCTCACCTTCACCAGGGAATCAGCCCCAGCATTTT
cdr3_aa: CASSPSPGNQPQHF

v_call: TRBV29-1
clone_size: -
j_call: TRBJ1-1
d_call: TRBD1
cdr3_nt: TGCAGCGTTGAAGCAGGGGGCTGGACTGAAGCTTTCTTT
cdr3_aa: CSVEAGGWTEAFF

v_call: TRBV5-8
clone_size: -
j_call: TRBJ2-7
d_call: TRBD1
cdr3_nt: TGTGCCAGCAGCTCCCGGGACAGGGGAGGGCAGTACTTC
cdr3_aa: CASSSRDRGGQYF

v_call: TRBV6-5
clone_size: -
j_call: TRBJ1-1
d_call: -
cdr3_nt: TGTGCCAGCACGGTCGGGACTGAAGCTTTCTTT
cdr3_aa: CASTVGTEAFF

v_call: TRBV4-2
clone_size: -
j_call: TRBJ2-7
d_call: -
cdr3_nt: TGTGCCAGCAGCCAAGATAGGGTGGGCAGGGAGCCCCACTTC
cdr3_aa: CASSQDRVGREPHF

v_call: TRBV2
clone_size: -
j_call: TRBJ1-1
d_call: TRBD1
cdr3_nt: TGTGCCAGCTTGCTTCGACAGGGGTACACTGAAGCTTTCTTT
cdr3_aa: CASLLRQGYTEAFF

v_call: TRBV6-5
clone_size: once
j_call: TRBJ1-6
d_call: -
cdr3_nt: TGTGCCAGCAGTTACTCTCGGCAGGGTGGTAATTCACCCCTCCACTTT
cdr3_aa: CASSYSRQGGNSPLHF

v_call: TRBV28
clone_size: -
j_call: TRBJ2-7
d_call: -
cdr3_nt: TGTGCCAGCAGTTTATCGTGGCGAACCTACGAGCAGTACTTC
cdr3_aa: CASSLSWRTYEQYF

v_call: TRBV19
clone_size: -
j_call: TRBJ1-1
d_call: TRBD1
cdr3_nt: TGTGCCAGTAGTAAAAGGGACAGGCGGACTGAAGCTTTCTTT
cdr3_aa: CASSKRDRRTEAFF

v_call: TRBV30
clone_size: -
j_call: TRBJ1-3
d_call: -
cdr3_nt: TGTGCCTGGAGTTCTGAGGCAGAGGGGATGGACACCATATATTTT
cdr3_aa: CAWSSEAEGMDTIYF

v_call: TRBV19
clone_size: -
j_call: TRBJ1-2
d_call: TRBD1
cdr3_nt: TGTGCCAGTAGTCCCCAGGGGGCTCATGGCTACACCTTC
cdr3_aa: CASSPQGAHGYTF

v_call: TRBV5-5
clone_size: -
j_call: TRBJ1-2
d_call: -
cdr3_nt: TGTGCCAGCAGCTCCCGGGTGACCTATGGCTACACCTTC
cdr3_aa: CASSSRVTYGYTF

v_call: TRBV18
clone_size: -
j_call: TRBJ2-5
d_call: -
cdr3_nt: TGTGCCAGCTCACCCCGTAGGTTAGAGACCCAGTACTTC
cdr3_aa: CASSPRRLETQYF

v_call: TRBV24-1
clone_size: -
j_call: TRBJ2-2
d_call: TRBD1
cdr3_nt: TGTGCCACCAGTGACCTACAGGGGGCGGACACCGGGGAGCTGTTTTTT
cdr3_aa: CATSDLQGADTGELFF